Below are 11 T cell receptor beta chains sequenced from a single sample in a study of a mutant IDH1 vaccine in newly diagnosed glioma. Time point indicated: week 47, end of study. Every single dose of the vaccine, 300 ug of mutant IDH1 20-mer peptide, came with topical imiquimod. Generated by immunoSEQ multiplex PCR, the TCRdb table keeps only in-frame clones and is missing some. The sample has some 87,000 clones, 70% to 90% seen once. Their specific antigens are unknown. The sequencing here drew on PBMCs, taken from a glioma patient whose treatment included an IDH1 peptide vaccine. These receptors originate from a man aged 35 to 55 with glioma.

The CDR3 protein is CASSPGDGEQFF. The CDR3 nucleotides read TGTGCCAGTAGTCCCGGGGATGGCGAGCAGTTCTTC. The rearrangement uses TRBV19 and TRBJ2-1; a possible D gene is TRBD2 (5 bases). The CDR3 extends over 12 amino acids. V lost 5 bases, J lost 10 bases, and 12 bases lay in between. The germline V gene encodes CDR1 LNHDA and CDR2 SQIVND (reference sequence).

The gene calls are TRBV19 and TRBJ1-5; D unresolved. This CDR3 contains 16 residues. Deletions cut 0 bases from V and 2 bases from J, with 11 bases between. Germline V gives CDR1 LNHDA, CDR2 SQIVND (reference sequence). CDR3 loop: CASSIERRVRNQPQHF. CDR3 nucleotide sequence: TGTGCCAGTAGTATAGAAAGAAGGGTACGCAATCAGCCCCAGCATTTT.

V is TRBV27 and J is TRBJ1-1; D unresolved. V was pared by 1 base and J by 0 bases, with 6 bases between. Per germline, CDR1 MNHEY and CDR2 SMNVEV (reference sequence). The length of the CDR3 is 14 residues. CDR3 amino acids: CASSLFSVNTEAFF. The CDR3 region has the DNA TGTGCCAGCAGTTTATTCTCAGTGAACACTGAAGCTTTCTTT.

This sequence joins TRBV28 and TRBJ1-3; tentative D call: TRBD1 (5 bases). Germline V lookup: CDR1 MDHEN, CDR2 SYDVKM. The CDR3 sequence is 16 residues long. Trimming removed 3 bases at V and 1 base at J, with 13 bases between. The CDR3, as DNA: TGTGCCAGCAGTTTTGGGGGTCTGGCTTCTGGAAACACCATATATTTT. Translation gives CASSFGGLASGNTIYF.

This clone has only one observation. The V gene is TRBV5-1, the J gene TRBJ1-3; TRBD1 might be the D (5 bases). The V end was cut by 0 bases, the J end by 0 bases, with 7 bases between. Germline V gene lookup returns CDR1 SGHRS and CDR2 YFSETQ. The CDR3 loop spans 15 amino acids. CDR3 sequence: CASSLVQGSGNTIYF. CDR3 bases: TGCGCCAGCAGCTTGGTGCAGGGCTCTGGAAACACCATATATTTT.

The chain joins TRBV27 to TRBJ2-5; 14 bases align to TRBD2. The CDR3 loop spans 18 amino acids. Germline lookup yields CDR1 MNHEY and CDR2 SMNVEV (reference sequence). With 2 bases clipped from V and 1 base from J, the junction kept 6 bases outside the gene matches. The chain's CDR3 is CASSLRTSGRNTQETQYF. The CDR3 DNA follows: TGTGCCAGCAGTTTACGGACTAGCGGGAGGAACACCCAAGAGACCCAGTACTTC.

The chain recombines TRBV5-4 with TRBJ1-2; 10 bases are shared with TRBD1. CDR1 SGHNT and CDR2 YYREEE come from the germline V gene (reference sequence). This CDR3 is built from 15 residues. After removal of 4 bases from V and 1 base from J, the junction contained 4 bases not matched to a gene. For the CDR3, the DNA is TGTGCCAGCAGCGGGACAGGGGCGGGTAACTATGGCTACACCTTC. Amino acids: CASSGTGAGNYGYTF.

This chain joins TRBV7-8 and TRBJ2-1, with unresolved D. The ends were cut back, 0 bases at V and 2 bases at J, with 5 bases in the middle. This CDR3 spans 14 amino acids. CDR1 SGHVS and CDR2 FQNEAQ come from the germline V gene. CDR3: CASSLASTYNEQFF. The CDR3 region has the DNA TGTGCCAGCAGCTTAGCCTCTACCTACAATGAGCAGTTCTTC. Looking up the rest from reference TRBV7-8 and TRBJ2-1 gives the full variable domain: GAGVSQSPRYKVAKRGQDVALRCDPISGHVSLFWYQQALGQGPEFLTYFQNEAQLDKSGLPSDRFFAERPEGSVSTLKIQRTQQEDSAVYLCASSLASTYNEQFFGPGTRLTVL.

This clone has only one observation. CDR3 sequence (DNA): TGTGCCATGGGGAGGGGTGGTTCCAATCAGCCCCAGCATTTT. Protein sequence: CAMGRGGSNQPQHF. The chain joins TRBV28 to TRBJ1-5; D is possibly TRBD1 (5 bases). The V and J ends lost 10 bases and 3 bases respectively, with 16 bases between them. The germline V gene has CDR1 MDHEN and CDR2 SYDVKM. CDR3 length equals 14 residues.

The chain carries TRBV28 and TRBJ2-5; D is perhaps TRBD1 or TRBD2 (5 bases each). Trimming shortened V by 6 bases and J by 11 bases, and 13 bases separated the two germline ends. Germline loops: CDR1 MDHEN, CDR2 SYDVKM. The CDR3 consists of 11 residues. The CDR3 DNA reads TGTGCCAGCAGCCTCGGGACCTTGCAGTACTTC. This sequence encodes CASSLGTLQYF.

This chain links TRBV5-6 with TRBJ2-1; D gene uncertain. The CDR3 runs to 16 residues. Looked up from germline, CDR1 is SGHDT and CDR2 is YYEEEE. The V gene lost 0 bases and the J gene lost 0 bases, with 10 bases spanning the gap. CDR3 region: CASSLDPALSYNEQFF. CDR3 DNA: TGTGCCAGCAGCTTGGATCCAGCCCTCTCCTACAATGAGCAGTTCTTC.